Listed below are T cell receptor beta chains from one sample, sequenced in a study of early T cells in non-severe SARS-CoV-2 infection. TCRdb reprocessed the 5' RACE reads with MiXCR, giving one entry per CDR3 protein. Altogether some 76,000 distinct CDR3 sequences are present, roughly 15% being singletons, with the ten largest covering more than 12%. Sequenced sample: whole blood. The origin of the receptors is an adult who was a healthcare worker with PCR-confirmed SARS-CoV-2 infection or an uninfected control (not recorded which). The CDR3 runs from the conserved cysteine through the conserved F or W. D genes are given only for firm matches. Clone size, where shown, is once, few, many, or a class for clones that have expanded.

abundance | j_gene | v_gene | d_gene | CDR3nt | CDR3aa
few | TRBJ1-1 | TRBV20-1 | TRBD1 | TGCAGTGCTGGGACAGGGGACACTGAAGCTTTCTTT | CSAGTGDTEAFF
- | TRBJ1-4 | TRBV29-1 | TRBD1 | TGCAGCGTGGGATACGGGACAGGGTATGAAAAACTGTTTTTT | CSVGYGTGYEKLFF
many | TRBJ1-1 | TRBV6-5 | - | TGTGCCAGCAGTTACTCCCCGGGGGGGGAGGCTTTCTTT | CASSYSPGGEAFF
- | TRBJ2-5 | TRBV10-2 | - | TGCGCCAGCAGTGTGTTGAGGGCCCCGGGGGAGACCCAGTACTTC | CASSVLRAPGETQYF
- | TRBJ2-3 | TRBV5-1 | TRBD1 | TGCGCCAGCAGCCCTGGACAGGGGTTTACAGATACGCAGTATTTT | CASSPGQGFTDTQYF
few | TRBJ2-3 | TRBV20-1 | - | TGCAGTGCTAGAGATCCCCCTGGAAGGGACACAGATACGCAGTATTTT | CSARDPPGRDTDTQYF
few | TRBJ1-6 | TRBV7-3 | TRBD1 | TGTGCCAGCAGCTGGACAGGGCGTAATTCACCCCTCCACTTT | CASSWTGRNSPLHF
- | TRBJ2-5 | TRBV10-3 | - | TGTGCCATCAGTGAGTCGGGGGGCGGAGAGACCCAGTACTTC | CAISESGGGETQYF
few | TRBJ2-7 | TRBV27 | TRBD2 | TGTGCCAGCAGTTTTGCGGGGGGGTACGGGCAGTACTTC | CASSFAGGYGQYF
many | TRBJ1-4 | TRBV18 | TRBD1 | TGTGCCAGCTCGACAGGGCAGAATGAAAAACTGTTTTTT | CASSTGQNEKLFF
few | TRBJ2-7 | TRBV29-1 | - | TGCAGCGTTCAACAGACAAACTACGAGCAGTACTTC | CSVQQTNYEQYF
few | TRBJ2-3 | TRBV29-1 | - | TGCAGCGTTCCGCCGCGGGGTGGAGATACGCAGTATTTT | CSVPPRGGDTQYF
few | TRBJ1-6 | TRBV7-2 | TRBD1 | TGTGCCAGCAGCTTAGGGACAGGGATCGACAATTCACCCCTCCACTTT | CASSLGTGIDNSPLHF